This T cell receptor (beta chain) was found in a study of human T cells and chemical hapten exposure. Broader study findings: Versus controls, significantly more large CDR3 similarity clusters arose from expanded TCRs. TCRs above 1 in 1000 frequency stayed constant with DPC sensitization.

TCRdb itself ran the RACE reads through MiXCR, one entry per CDR3 protein. This table holds over 100,000 distinct CDR3 sequences, approximately 8.8% found once. Concerning this clonotype: The target antigen is unknown.

CDR3 length equals 17 residues. V lost 5 bases, J lost 8 bases, and 16 bases stayed unmatched. Germline V gives CDR1 SGHVS, CDR2 FNYEAQ. Described time point: patch test 2, 6 weeks after DPC sensitization. The treatment: therapeutic diphenylcyclopropenone sensitization with weekly scalp DPC. The study enrolled 18 to 70-year-old alopecia patients suitable for DPC. Unfractionated whole blood yielded the extracted total RNA. The V gene is TRBV7-6, the J gene TRBJ2-1, with 9 bases lining up with TRBD2. The source was whole blood, collected in connection with sensitization to the hapten diphenylcyclopropenone (DPC). This TCR was recovered from a woman in her thirties or forties with alopecia areata. Some clones in this sample may be carry-over from other donors' samples. CDR3 loop: CASSIDPPGLAVDEQFF. In nucleotides, the CDR3 is TGTGCCAGCAGCATAGACCCCCCGGGACTAGCAGTCGATGAGCAGTTCTTC.